The present TCR beta chain was sequenced within a study of shared clonotypes between healthy human individuals (TCRdb year 2020). Context from the whole study: The cohort comprised a couple of women and a few men aged 18 to 49 years. For each donor, CD4 naive and CD4 memory were each given three plates, CD8 naive was given two plates, and CD8 memory was given one plate. The study deeply sequenced blood TCR repertoires of about five healthy adults to estimate repertoire size and the extent of clonotype sharing between individuals. To increase sequencing depth and limit assay-specific biases, different laboratories used diverse techniques to prepare libraries and sequence TCR repertoires. Leukapheresis yielded between about 0.8 and 8.9 billion PBMCs per donor.

The donors were healthy, HIV-negative adults who had no recently reported acute infections or vaccinations. Every donor was a Caucasian adult residing in Nashville, Tennessee, USA. CD4+ T cells were enriched by magnetic negative selection, after which naive cells were positively selected on CD45RA and the negative fraction was taken as the memory subset. After blood collection by leukapheresis, PBMCs were isolated using Ficoll-Histopaque density gradient centrifugation and then cryopreserved in the vapor phase of liquid nitrogen. Analytical flow cytometry was used to check the purity and quantity of each magnetically sorted T cell population. Genomic DNA was isolated from each sorted fraction and quantified by UV absorbance on a Nanodrop 2000c. Concerning this clone: Its specific antigen is unknown. No base qualities exist here, and no much larger clone lies one base off it.

Study-level results and caveats: Estimated clonotype richness was generally larger for naive than for memory subsets. Even with the large sequencing depth, rarefaction of the sorted-subset datasets indicated that sequencing was incomplete. Sampling was restricted to blood, and TCR repertoires in tissue are likely to differ from TCR repertoires in blood. Sharing across several donors was observed for approximately 5% of naive CD4, about 4% of naive CD8, about 2.3% of memory CD4, and roughly 0.4% of memory CD8 clonotypes. Higher generation probabilities were observed for clonotypes shared by all four sorted-subset donors than for non-shared clonotypes. Because the study included a small number of donors, the genetic and exposure-history diversity represented was limited. Based on pairwise subsampling, the degree of clonotype sharing among donors was expected to be affected by sequencing depth.

V ends up 3 bases short and J 0 bases short, with an unmatched junction base count of 13. The CDR3 covers 19 residues, taking in both the cysteine and the phenylalanine. Of all the DNA, just the CDR3 is kept, 57 bases in frame from base 1. The CDR1 and CDR2 encoded by the germline V gene are SGHRS and YFSETQ. TCR CDR3 regions were amplified from genomic DNA by multiplex PCR using the deep immunoSEQ assay. For each cell subset, the extracted genomic DNA was distributed evenly across all wells of several immunoSEQ 96-well plates, and each plate served as one replicate. Each replicate PCR for sorted subsets received about 210 ng genomic DNA, equal to tens of thousands of T cell genomes. Purified libraries were measured with a Qubit 3.0 fluorometer, size-checked on a Bioanalyzer 2100, and measured again with the KAPA Library Quantification kit. Every immunoSEQ 96-well plate was sequenced on a separate single-read 150-cycle Illumina NextSeq 550 flow cell. In the paper's pipeline: Because only junctional sequences without quality scores were contained in the immunoSEQ output, filtering matching that applied to full-length reads could not be performed. To assign V/J genes and CDR3, sequences were annotated against IMGT germline references using PyIR, a Python wrapper for IgBLAST v1.9. Reads with weak V/J assignments (E-value above 1e-6), missing CDR3, stop codons, out-of-frame junctions, or ambiguous translated residues were removed. V3J clonotypes were defined by identical inferred V gene, J gene, and CDR3 amino acid sequence. The percentage overlap between two repertoires was calculated by dividing the number of shared unique clonotypes by the size of the smaller repertoire. Repertoire richness was assessed with RTK rarefaction, the Chao1 estimator, and Recon v2.1 estimates of unobserved clonotypes. Generation probabilities were computed with OLGA for all TCRbeta clonotypes obtained by the gDNA method from a few donors. TCRdb stores this immuneACCESS table with in-frame sequences only. Part of the clones is absent; in the studies checked, under half of the shortfall reflects unresolved V genes, and no reason is known for the rest. For V, J and clone size, that table is used; D and trimming come from the DNA. The sample yields around 1.4 million clones; approximately 98.5% were counted once. Jointly, the top ten make up under 0.45% of the sample.

The rearrangement joined TRBV5-1 to TRBJ2-1; 9 middle bases align to TRBD2. Material for sequencing was naive CD4+ T cells sorted from blood. Taken with the paper, the label for cell subset or site translates to: CD45RA+ positively selected. This sequence was found in a young man in good health. The DNA sequence follows: TGCGCCAGCAGCTCCCCCAATCTAGCGGGACGAAGCTCCTACAATGAGCAGTTCTTC. Its translation is CASSSPNLAGRSSYNEQFF.